These T cell receptor beta chains were read from a single sample in a study of cytomegalovirus exposure and HLA in healthy donors. Only in-frame clones appear in the TCRdb table, and some are missing; sequencing was by immunoSEQ multiplex PCR. The repertoire includes some 120,000 clones, over 8.5% of them detected once, and 5.5% to 7.5% sits in the top ten. Material: PBMCs. All receptors derive from a woman aged 40 to 55 in good health and CMV-seropositive. Each CDR3 is given with its conserved first and last residue. D genes are given only for firm matches. Rows may omit the clone size; those that give it use once, few, many or a size class.

v_call: TRBV18
clone_size: few
d_call: TRBD1
cdr3_aa: CASSPGTVLFF

v_call: TRBV5-1
clone_size: few
d_call: TRBD1
cdr3_aa: CASRETGGTDTQYF

v_call: TRBV5-6
clone_size: few
d_call: TRBD2
cdr3_aa: CASSEASGATDTQYF

v_call: TRBV19
clone_size: few
d_call: NA
cdr3_aa: CASSGTRQSTDTQYF

v_call: TRBV2
clone_size: NA
d_call: NA
cdr3_aa: CASLGDTEAFF

v_call: TRBV6-5
clone_size: NA
d_call: NA
cdr3_aa: CASSYRRMLNTEAFF

v_call: TRBV19
clone_size: NA
d_call: TRBD1
cdr3_aa: CASSHDRGGSPLHF

v_call: TRBV6-1
clone_size: few
d_call: NA
cdr3_aa: CAGQMGNQPQHF

v_call: TRBV9
clone_size: NA
d_call: NA
cdr3_aa: CASSVGGGGTEAFF

v_call: TRBV19
clone_size: NA
d_call: NA
cdr3_aa: CASSALLAGNEQFF

v_call: TRBV19
clone_size: NA
d_call: TRBD2
cdr3_aa: CASSIWAGTTGGGEQFF

v_call: TRBV7-3
clone_size: few
d_call: NA
cdr3_aa: CASSLTASRSHNEQFF

v_call: TRBV7-9
clone_size: few
d_call: NA
cdr3_aa: CASSRSGNTEAFF

v_call: TRBV2
clone_size: NA
d_call: TRBD1
cdr3_aa: CASRAGTGTTGELFF

v_call: TRBV5-4
clone_size: NA
d_call: TRBD1
cdr3_aa: CASSFQGVDEQYF

v_call: TRBV19
clone_size: few
d_call: NA
cdr3_aa: CASSIRARDYEQYF

v_call: TRBV18
clone_size: NA
d_call: TRBD1
cdr3_aa: CASSQRTGVSNTEAFF

v_call: TRBV5-5
clone_size: few
d_call: NA
cdr3_aa: CASSLVGGAEAFF

v_call: TRBV7-3
clone_size: NA
d_call: TRBD1
cdr3_aa: CASSKGQGARTEAFF

v_call: TRBV5-1
clone_size: few
d_call: TRBD1
cdr3_aa: CASSADRVTYNEQFF

v_call: TRBV28
clone_size: NA
d_call: TRBD1
cdr3_aa: CASSLLLPGQQDNEQFF

v_call: TRBV2
clone_size: NA
d_call: NA
cdr3_aa: CASSEGQGYGYTF

v_call: TRBV28
clone_size: NA
d_call: NA
cdr3_aa: CASSLVQGQPQHF

v_call: TRBV28
clone_size: NA
d_call: TRBD1
cdr3_aa: CASSPIYRGYAGANVLTF

v_call: TRBV11-3
clone_size: few
d_call: NA
cdr3_aa: CASSSTGTGELFF

v_call: TRBV6-5
clone_size: few
d_call: NA
cdr3_aa: CASSSDWTEAFF

v_call: TRBV27
clone_size: few
d_call: TRBD1
cdr3_aa: CASSQGVTNEKLFF

v_call: TRBV6-5
clone_size: NA
d_call: TRBD1
cdr3_aa: CASTRDRGYNSPLHF

v_call: TRBV19
clone_size: few
d_call: NA
cdr3_aa: CASSSRPLMNTEAFF

v_call: TRBV4-2
clone_size: NA
d_call: TRBD2
cdr3_aa: CASSHELAGGPRMYEQYF

v_call: TRBV27
clone_size: NA
d_call: TRBD2
cdr3_aa: CASIPSSGGITGELFF

v_call: TRBV27
clone_size: few
d_call: NA
cdr3_aa: CASRAPGRGAVDTQYF

v_call: TRBV6-1
clone_size: NA
d_call: TRBD2
cdr3_aa: CASSERVGSGLANIQYF

v_call: TRBV5-4
clone_size: few
d_call: TRBD2
cdr3_aa: CASSLEAGGSYNEQFF

v_call: TRBV7-9
clone_size: few
d_call: NA
cdr3_aa: CASSLDPGVDGYTF

v_call: TRBV6-5
clone_size: few
d_call: NA
cdr3_aa: CASSYSNGHSYEQYF

v_call: TRBV27
clone_size: NA
d_call: NA
cdr3_aa: CASSLRYQGEKLFF

v_call: TRBV30
clone_size: few
d_call: TRBD2
cdr3_aa: CAWRPSGGYNEQFF

v_call: TRBV5-1
clone_size: NA
d_call: TRBD2
cdr3_aa: CASSLGLAVWYQETQYF

v_call: TRBV30
clone_size: NA
d_call: NA
cdr3_aa: CAWSRGGGGTDTQYF

v_call: TRBV2
clone_size: NA
d_call: NA
cdr3_aa: CASSDALINQPQHF

v_call: TRBV11-2
clone_size: NA
d_call: NA
cdr3_aa: CASSLDPGHYEQYF

v_call: TRBV19
clone_size: few
d_call: TRBD1
cdr3_aa: CASGDSASNTEAFF

v_call: TRBV7-9
clone_size: few
d_call: NA
cdr3_aa: CASSPDIYEQYF

v_call: TRBV27
clone_size: few
d_call: NA
cdr3_aa: CASSYETNEKLFF

v_call: TRBV4-2
clone_size: NA
d_call: TRBD1
cdr3_aa: CASSQEAGGYTEAFF

v_call: TRBV7-9
clone_size: few
d_call: NA
cdr3_aa: CASSPPSVEASAEAFF

v_call: TRBV7-9
clone_size: few
d_call: TRBD2
cdr3_aa: CASSLPSLAGGNIQYF